One sample yielded the 30 T cell receptor beta chains listed below, sequenced in a study of blood T cell repertoires in COVID-19. Data came from immunoSEQ multiplex PCR; TCRdb stores just in-frame clones and leaves some out. The sample yields approximately 360,000 clones, around nine tenths seen once. What was sequenced was PBMCs or T cells enriched from blood (not recorded which). The origin of the receptors is a woman in her 30s with acute COVID-19.

The chain combines TRBV4-1 with TRBJ1-5; 9 bases line up with TRBD1. Looked up from germline, CDR1 is MGHRA and CDR2 is YSYEKL. With V trimmed by 4 bases and J by 0 bases, 10 bases remained unmatched. This CDR3 region has 18 residues. CDR3 sequence: CASSLWTGAPFSNQPQHF. CDR3 coding DNA: TGCGCCAGCAGCCTTTGGACAGGGGCTCCATTTAGCAATCAGCCCCAGCATTTT.

This sequence joins TRBV9 and TRBJ1-6; possible D gene TRBD1, 5 bases. V lost 0 bases, J lost 10 bases, and 14 bases lay in between. CDR1 is SGDLS, CDR2 YYNGEE, per germline. The CDR3 has 15 amino acids. The CDR3 bases are TGTGCCAGCAGCGTAGCTGGCAGGGTTGGATCACCCCTCCACTTT. It codes for CASSVAGRVGSPLHF.

CDR3 sequence: CASSQVGGRARGPEETQYF. The CDR3 region has the DNA TGCGCCAGCAGCCAAGTAGGGGGCAGGGCCAGGGGGCCGGAGGAGACCCAGTACTTC. The chain recombines TRBV4-1 with TRBJ2-5, with 8 bases matching TRBD1. The CDR3 sequence is 19 residues long. Germline CDR1 is MGHRA and CDR2 is YSYEKL. Germline trimming cut 1 base from V and 5 bases from J; bases unmatched to any gene: 18.

V and J are TRBV9 and TRBJ2-5; TRBD1 aligns across 7 bases. CDR3 length: 18 residues. Trimming removed 3 bases from V and 3 bases from J; junction bases left unmatched: 17. Germline V CDR1 and CDR2: SGDLS, YYNGEE. The CDR3 sequence: CASSGPGQTTLVEETQYF. Here the CDR3 DNA reads TGTGCCAGCAGCGGACCGGGACAGACAACGTTGGTCGAAGAGACCCAGTACTTC. Together with reference TRBV9 and TRBJ2-5, the CDR3 gives the full variable domain: DSGVTQTPKHLITATGQRVTLRCSPRSGDLSVYWYQQSLDQGLQFLIQYYNGEERAKGNILERFSAQQFPDLHSELNLSSLELGDSALYFCASSGPGQTTLVEETQYFGPGTRLLVL.

In regard to this clone: An end of the junction does not agree with germline; a read error may underlie this. This rearrangement joins TRBV9 to TRBJ1-1; D gene ambiguous. There are 14 residues in the CDR3. CDR1 and CDR2 from the germline V gene are SGDLS and YYNGEE. Here the CDR3 reads CASSLSVQNTEVFF. Written as DNA, the CDR3 is TGTGCCAGCAGCCTAAGCGTCCAGAACACTGAAGTTTTCTTT.

This clone was counted a few times. CDR3 sequence: CAAQAGANSPLHF. The CDR3 region has the DNA TGTGCCGCCCAAGCGGGGGCTAATTCACCCCTCCACTTT. The J gene is TRBJ1-6, the V gene TRBV19, with D possibly TRBD1 on 6 matching bases. The CDR3 contains 13 residues. CDR1 and CDR2 (germline): LNHDA, SQIVND (reference sequence). V lost 11 bases and J 6 bases, leaving 14 bases between the germline ends.

The V gene is TRBV27, the J gene TRBJ2-1; TRBD1 is a possible D gene (5 bases). Germline assignment: CDR1 MNHEY and CDR2 SMNVEV (reference sequence). V was clipped by 6 bases and J by 4 bases, with 25 bases between them. The CDR3 runs 18 residues. The CDR3 region is CASSPFSRAVIGYNEQFF. The CDR3, as DNA: TGTGCCAGCAGCCCCTTTTCCAGGGCAGTCATCGGATACAATGAGCAGTTCTTC.

This chain uses TRBV2 with TRBJ1-2, with a weak D call TRBD1 (5 bases). The germline CDR1 and CDR2 sequences are SNHLY and FYNNEI. The CDR3 runs 13 residues. V lost 2 bases and J 8 bases, leaving 12 bases between the germline ends. DNA of the CDR3: TGTGCCAGCAGTGAAAGTCAGGGCGGCGGCTACACCTTC. Translated, it gives CASSESQGGGYTF.

This clone was recorded a few times. The gene calls are TRBV6-4 and TRBJ2-2; TRBD1 aligns across 10 bases. From germline, CDR1 is MRHNA and CDR2 SNTAGT. The J segment lost 3 bases and the V segment lost 8 bases, leaving 3 bases of the junction unmatched. CDR3 length equals 14 residues. This chain's CDR3 is CASGDRGDTGELFF. The CDR3 region has the DNA TGTGCCAGCGGGGACAGGGGAGACACCGGGGAGCTGTTTTTT.

The V call is TRBV19, the J call TRBJ1-2; D gene unclear. Per germline, CDR1 LNHDA and CDR2 SQIVND (reference sequence). CDR3 length: 12 amino acids. V lost 2 bases and J lost 7, with 8 bases in between. The CDR3 bases are TGTGCCAGTAGTATACAGGTCGGTGGCTACACCTTC. Translation gives CASSIQVGGYTF.

V is TRBV29-1 and J is TRBJ1-1; 8 bases are a match to TRBD1. V was pared by 7 bases and J by 5 bases, with 3 bases of the junction left unmatched. The CDR3 length is 11 residues. The germline CDR1 and CDR2 sequences are SQVTM and ANQGSEA. This CDR3 is CSGTGGTEAFF. The CDR3 DNA follows: TGCAGCGGAACAGGGGGGACTGAAGCTTTCTTT.

This chain uses TRBV7-9 with TRBJ2-1, with 7 positions matching TRBD2. Germline V gene data show CDR1 as SEHNR and CDR2 as FQNEAQ (reference sequence). V was pared by 1 base and J by 9 bases, with 12 bases of the junction left unmatched. The CDR3 loop spans 16 amino acids. The CDR3: CASSLVVSSGQGEQFF. For the CDR3, the DNA is TGTGCCAGCAGCTTAGTGGTGTCTAGCGGACAAGGTGAGCAGTTCTTC.

This clone was seen more than once but under ten times. The chain combines TRBV19 with TRBJ1-2; 10 bases line up with TRBD1. From germline, CDR1 is LNHDA and CDR2 SQIVND (reference sequence). The V and J ends lost 5 bases and 4 bases, in that order; junction bases with no gene match: 7. The CDR3 is 15 residues long. CDR3 DNA: TGTGCCAGTAGTGCGGGACAGGGGAGCGTCTATGGCTACACCTTC. It yields the protein CASSAGQGSVYGYTF.

This clone was detected only once. The J gene is TRBJ2-1, the V gene TRBV6-1; 8 positions match TRBD1. Germline V gene lookup returns CDR1 MNHNS and CDR2 SASEGT. The V and J ends lost 4 bases and 2 bases, in that order; junction bases with no gene match: 7. The CDR3 totals 16 residues. This chain's CDR3 is CASSGRTGKAYNEQFF. The CDR3 DNA reads as TGTGCCAGCAGTGGGCGGACAGGGAAAGCCTACAATGAGCAGTTCTTC.

J is TRBJ1-2 and V is TRBV12-3 or TRBV12-4; unclear D gene. Deletions cut 1 base from V and 6 bases from J, with 9 bases between. The CDR3 length is 13 residues. The CDR3 is CASSLGLADGYTF. CDR3 nucleotides: TGTGCCAGCAGTTTAGGGTTGGCAGATGGCTACACCTTC.

This clone was counted once. This chain connects TRBV19 to TRBJ2-3; D perhaps matches TRBD1 (5 bases). Trimming cost V 2 bases and J 2 bases, with 14 bases left between them. The germline V gene has CDR1 LNHDA and CDR2 SQIVND (reference sequence). The CDR3 has 16 amino acids. CDR3 sequence (DNA): TGTGCCAGTAGTATAAGGGGTAGAAGCTCCACAGATACGCAGTATTTT. Translated: CASSIRGRSSTDTQYF.

The gene calls are TRBV2 and TRBJ1-1, with D tentatively TRBD1 (6 bases). Germline CDR1 and CDR2: SNHLY and FYNNEI. The CDR3 runs to 13 residues. V lost 6 bases and J 10 bases, leaving 18 bases between the germline ends. CDR3 nucleotides: TGTGCCAGCAGAGACGACATCCGAGGGGGAGCTTTCTTT. Translating it yields CASRDDIRGGAFF.

J is TRBJ1-1 and V is TRBV28, with 7 nucleotides matching TRBD1. V shed 3 bases, J shed 6 bases, and the junction held 7 bases outside the gene matches. CDR1 is MDHEN and CDR2 is SYDVKM in the germline V gene. There are 14 residues in the CDR3. The DNA for the CDR3 is TGTGCCAGCAGTTTCCTAGGGGGCGGCCCTGAAGCTTTCTTT. It specifies CASSFLGGGPEAFF.

This clone was seen once. As DNA, the CDR3 is TGTGCCAGTAGGAGGACAGGATCCTACGAGCAGTACTTC. Translated: CASRRTGSYEQYF. The chain couples TRBV19 to TRBJ2-7, with TRBD1 matching over 7 bases. This CDR3 spans 13 amino acids. Germline V gene sequence: CDR1 LNHDA, CDR2 SQIVND (reference sequence). V shed 6 bases, J shed 1 base, and the junction held 3 bases outside the gene matches.

This chain links TRBV7-2 with TRBJ1-2, with D tentatively TRBD1 (5 bases). The CDR3 runs to 15 residues. From germline, CDR1 is SGHTA and CDR2 FQGNSA. Trimming cost V 5 bases and J 2 bases, with 15 bases left between them. The CDR3 nucleotides are TGTGCCAGCAGCCCCGAGGCAGGGAAAAACTATGGCTACACCTTC. Translation: CASSPEAGKNYGYTF.

The CDR3 spells CASSQDRPGGNTEAFF. The DNA of the CDR3 is TGTGCCAGCAGCCAAGATAGACCGGGGGGGAACACTGAAGCTTTCTTT. The chain links TRBV3-1 (or the pseudogene TRBV3-2) to TRBJ1-1; TRBD1 might be the D (5 bases). Germline lookup yields CDR1 LGHDT and CDR2 YNNKEL (reference sequence). CDR3 length equals 16 residues. V was cut by 0 bases and J by 1 base, with 12 bases left in between.

The chain links TRBV11-2 to TRBJ1-1, with a tentative D call TRBD1 (6 bases). The CDR3 sequence is 16 residues long. The ends were cut back, 2 bases at V and 3 bases at J, with 16 bases in the middle. Looked up from germline, CDR1 is SGHAT and CDR2 is FQNNGV. The CDR3 nucleotides are TGTGCCAGCAGCTTACAGGGGCCCCGTCCGGACACTGAAGCTTTCTTT. Translation: CASSLQGPRPDTEAFF. Together with reference TRBV11-2 and TRBJ1-1, the CDR3 gives the full variable domain: EAGVAQSPRYKIIEKRQSVAFWCNPISGHATLYWYQQILGQGPKLLIQFQNNGVVDDSQLPKDRFSAERLKGVDSTLKIQPAKLEDSAVYLCASSLQGPRPDTEAFFGQGTRLTVV.

This chain connects TRBV6-5 to TRBJ1-5, with D possibly TRBD1 on 5 matching bases. The germline V gene has CDR1 MNHEY and CDR2 SVGAGI. The CDR3 runs to 13 residues. V was pared by 5 bases and J by 8 bases, with 13 bases between. In nucleotides, the CDR3 is TGTGCCAGCAGTCTGGACACAATTAAGCCCCAGCATTTT. Translating it yields CASSLDTIKPQHF.

The chain is built from TRBV27 and TRBJ2-2, with 9 bases identical to TRBD1. The germline V gene has CDR1 MNHEY and CDR2 SMNVEV (reference sequence). The CDR3 has 15 amino acids. The V gene end was trimmed by 5 bases and the J gene end by 3 bases; junction bases not matched to a gene: 4. The DNA of the CDR3 is TGTGCCAGCAGTGTGGGGACAGGGTACACCGGGGAGCTGTTTTTT. Translating gives CASSVGTGYTGELFF.

CDR3 nucleotides: TGTGCCAGCAGTTACCCCCCGGAGACCCAGTACTTC. Translated: CASSYPPETQYF. The chain joins TRBV6-2 or TRBV6-3 to TRBJ2-5; D not resolved. Germline CDR1 MNHEY, CDR2 SVGEGT. The CDR3 has 12 residues. The ends were cut back, 2 bases at V and 5 bases at J, with 6 bases in the middle.

This clone was seen only once. The V and J genes are TRBV5-4 and TRBJ2-1, with TRBD2 matching 13 bases. The CDR3 covers 18 residues. Looked up from germline, CDR1 is SGHNT and CDR2 is YYREEE (reference sequence). V gave up 4 bases and J gave up 0 bases; unmatched junction bases: 7. CDR3 nucleotides: TGTGCCAGCAGCACACGGACTAGCGGGGGCAGCTCCTACAATGAGCAGTTCTTC. Translated, it gives CASSTRTSGGSSYNEQFF.

The gene calls are TRBV4-1 and TRBJ2-2; 8 bases are a match to TRBD2. The germline CDR1 and CDR2 sequences are MGHRA and YSYEKL. J was trimmed by 0 bases and V by 3 bases; bases with no gene match: 3. CDR3 length: 16 residues. The CDR3 protein is CASSHGGAANTGELFF. The CDR3, as DNA: TGCGCCAGCAGCCACGGGGGGGCCGCGAACACCGGGGAGCTGTTTTTT.

The count of this clone is one. Because the CDR3 is missing its conserved closing phenylalanine or tryptophan, this is likely a read error. The DNA is left out, because the CDR3 cannot be placed on it with certainty; the CDR3 is given as TCRdb lists it. The J gene is TRBJ1-2, the V gene TRBV10-1; the table's D call of TRBD1 was not tested on the DNA. The CDR3 spans 11 residues, counting both ends. Germline V CDR1 and CDR2: WNHNN, SYGVQD (reference sequence). CDR3 region: CASSPQGELGI.

This clone appeared a single time. V gene TRBV5-1 combines with J gene TRBJ2-3; TRBD2 might be the D (5 bases). CDR1 is SGHRS and CDR2 is YFSETQ in the germline V gene. Trimming took 7 bases from V and 1 from J, leaving 10 bases between them. The CDR3 has 13 amino acids. The CDR3: CASEGAGTDTQYF. The CDR3 DNA reads as TGCGCCAGCGAGGGAGCGGGCACAGATACGCAGTATTTT.

The chain employs TRBV28 and TRBJ1-3; D gene unclear. Trimming pared 11 bases from V and 4 bases from J, leaving 15 bases between. Germline-derived CDR1 and CDR2 are MDHEN and SYDVKM. The CDR3 contains 13 residues. The CDR3 nucleotides are TGTGCCTCGATGTGGGCCGAGGGAAACACCATATATTTT. This codes for CASMWAEGNTIYF.